The next 6 T cell receptor beta chains were all read from a single sample in a study of T cell changes during pregnancy in multiple sclerosis. TCRdb's copy holds only in-frame clones and misses some; the assay was immunoSEQ multiplex PCR. The table records approximately 66,000 clones, roughly 92% of them present only once. Sample: peripheral blood, taken in the third trimester of pregnancy. These receptors were obtained from a female donor in good health, enrolled as a control in a pregnancy study.

The chain recombines TRBV14 with TRBJ2-5, with D perhaps TRBD2 (5 bases). Looked up from germline, CDR1 is SGHDN and CDR2 is FVKESK. The CDR3 covers 14 residues. Trimming left V 3 bases short and J 2 bases short, with 10 bases between. The CDR3 nucleotides are TGTGCCAGCAGCCATCTAGCCCCTCAAGAGACCCAGTACTTC. This sequence encodes CASSHLAPQETQYF.

The chain's CDR3 is CASSPDRGTGELFF. The CDR3 DNA follows: TGTGCCAGCTCACCAGACAGGGGAACCGGGGAGCTGTTTTTT. The chain links TRBV18 to TRBJ2-2, with 8 bases aligning to TRBD1. CDR3 length: 14 residues. V shed 2 bases and J 5 bases; nucleotides not matched to a gene: 1. In germline, CDR1 is KGHSH, CDR2 LQKENI.

The chain joins TRBV29-1 to TRBJ2-6; TRBD1 matches 12 bases. V was clipped by 6 bases and J by 2 bases; unmatched bases: 5. Germline V gene lookup returns CDR1 SQVTM and CDR2 ANQGSEA. The length of the CDR3 is 16 residues. The chain's CDR3 is CSVGDRGPTGANVLTF. CDR3 coding DNA: TGCAGCGTGGGGGACAGGGGGCCCACTGGGGCCAACGTCCTGACTTTC.

The chain recombines TRBV7-2 with TRBJ1-3; D is possibly TRBD1 (6 bases). The germline CDR1 and CDR2 sequences are SGHTA and FQGNSA. The CDR3 runs to 17 residues. V lost 1 base and J lost 1, with 14 bases in between. The CDR3 bases are TGTGCCAGCAGCTTAGATTTTCAGGGGCGGTCTGGAAACACCATATATTTT. Translated, it gives CASSLDFQGRSGNTIYF.

The chain employs TRBV7-9 and TRBJ1-1, with D maybe TRBD1 (5 bases). CDR1 and CDR2 (germline): SEHNR, FQNEAQ (reference sequence). The CDR3 consists of 12 residues. V shed 4 bases and J shed 8 bases, with 11 bases lying between them. The CDR3: CASSWRQFEAFF. In DNA, the CDR3 is TGTGCCAGCAGCTGGCGACAGTTCGAAGCTTTCTTT.

The chain has TRBV7-2 and TRBJ1-2; TRBD1 might be the D (5 bases). This CDR3 region has 13 residues. The V gene lost 5 bases and the J gene lost 10 bases, with 17 bases spanning the gap. Germline assignment: CDR1 SGHTA and CDR2 FQGNSA. CDR3 in amino acids: CASSLLTDSLYTF. CDR3 DNA sequence: TGTGCCAGCAGCCTACTGACCGACAGTCTCTACACCTTC. Together with reference TRBV7-2 and TRBJ1-2, the CDR3 gives the full variable domain: GAGVSQSPSNKVTEKGKDVELRCDPISGHTALYWYRQSLGQGLEFLIYFQGNSAPDKSGLPSDRFSAERTGGSVSTLTIQRTQQEDSAVYLCASSLLTDSLYTFGSGTRLTVV.